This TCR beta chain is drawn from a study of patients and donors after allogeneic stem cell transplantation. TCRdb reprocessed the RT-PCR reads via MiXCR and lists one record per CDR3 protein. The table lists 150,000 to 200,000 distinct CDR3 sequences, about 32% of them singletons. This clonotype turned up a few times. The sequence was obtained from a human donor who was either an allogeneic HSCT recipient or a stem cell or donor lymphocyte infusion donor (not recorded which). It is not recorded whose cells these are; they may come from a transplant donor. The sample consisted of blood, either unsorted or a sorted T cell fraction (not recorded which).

This CDR3 is CASSPQRELGEQYF. The CDR3 nucleotides are TGTGCCAGCTCACCCCAGCGGGAGCTAGGCGAGCAGTACTTC. The J gene is TRBJ2-7, the V gene TRBV18; 8 nucleotides line up with TRBD2. CDR1 and CDR2 from the germline V gene are KGHSH and LQKENI. V shed 3 bases and J 6 bases; nucleotides not matched to a gene: 7. CDR3 length equals 14 residues.